This T cell receptor (beta chain) is from a study of T cells after yellow fever vaccination. Via MiXCR, TCRdb re-called the 5' RACE reads, giving one row per CDR3 protein. The table records 310,000 or so distinct CDR3 sequences, roughly 7% of them present only once. The germline V gene has CDR1 DFQATT and CDR2 SNEGSKA (reference sequence). The CDR3 contains 14 residues. V shed 5 bases and J 7 bases; nucleotides not matched to a gene: 10. The clonotype originates from a man in his late teens or twenties who received the YFV17D yellow fever vaccine. The specimen was PBMCs, collected 45 days after the first yellow fever vaccination. The chain carries TRBV20-1 and TRBJ2-7; 11 positions agree with TRBD2. The CDR3: CSARLAGGRREQYF. DNA of the CDR3: TGCAGTGCTCGTTTAGCGGGGGGGAGGCGGGAGCAGTACTTC.